The clone carrying this TCR beta chain has at least ten counts. Its specificity is not known. The sample comes from a study of T cells in Graves' hyperthyroidism and ophthalmopathy. Whole-study results and caveats: Through a model of 13 V-J features, ophthalmopathy was separated from stable hyperthyroidism.

Those patients with uncontrolled infection, other autoimmune disease, pregnancy or lactation were excluded. About 10 ml fresh peripheral blood yielded the PBMCs. CDR1 is SGHTA and CDR2 is FQGNSA in the germline V gene. The V and J ends lost 2 bases and 8 bases respectively, with 15 bases between them. CDR3 length equals 14 residues. RNA transcripts gave rise to amplified TCR beta CDR3 regions. A set of HTBI primers served as the primers for a first-round RT-PCR of the TCR CDR3. TCRdb ran MiXCR on the multiplex PCR reads and lists one entry per CDR3 protein. The sample shows 300,000 to 450,000 distinct CDR3 sequences, less than 15% of them seen only once.

This TCR came from a woman aged 18-29 years with Graves' hyperthyroidism. The sample taken for sequencing was blood. The chain combines TRBV7-2 with TRBJ1-2; D is uncertain. CDR3: CASSLRGTGNGYTF. In nucleotides, the CDR3 is TGTGCCAGCAGCTTACGGGGAACGGGTAACGGCTACACCTTC.